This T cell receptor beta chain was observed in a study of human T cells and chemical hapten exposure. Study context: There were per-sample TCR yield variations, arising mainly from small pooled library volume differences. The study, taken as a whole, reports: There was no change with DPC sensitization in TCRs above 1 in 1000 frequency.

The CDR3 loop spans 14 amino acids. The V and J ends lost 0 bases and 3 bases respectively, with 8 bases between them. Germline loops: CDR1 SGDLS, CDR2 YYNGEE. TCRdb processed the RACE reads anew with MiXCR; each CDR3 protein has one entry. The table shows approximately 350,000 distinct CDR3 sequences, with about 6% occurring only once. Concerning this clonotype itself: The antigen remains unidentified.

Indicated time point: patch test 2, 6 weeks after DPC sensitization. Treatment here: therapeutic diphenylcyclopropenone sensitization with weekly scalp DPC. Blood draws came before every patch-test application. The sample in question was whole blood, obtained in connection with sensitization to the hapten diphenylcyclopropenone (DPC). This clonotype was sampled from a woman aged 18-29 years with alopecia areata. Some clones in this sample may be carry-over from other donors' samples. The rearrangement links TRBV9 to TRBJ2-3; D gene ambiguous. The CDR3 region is CASSVEGGTDTQYF. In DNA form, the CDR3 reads TGTGCCAGCAGCGTAGAGGGCGGAACAGATACGCAGTATTTT. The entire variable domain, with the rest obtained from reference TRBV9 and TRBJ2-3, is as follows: DSGVTQTPKHLITATGQRVTLRCSPRSGDLSVYWYQQSLDQGLQFLIQYYNGEERAKGNILERFSAQQFPDLHSELNLSSLELGDSALYFCASSVEGGTDTQYFGPGTRLTVL.